This entry concerns a single TCR beta chain. These data come from a study of OX40 agonist ivuxolimab in advanced cancers. The CDR3 covers 16 residues. CDR1 is SGHNT, CDR2 YYREEE, per germline (reference sequence). V lost 4 bases and J 1 base, leaving 12 bases between the germline ends. Collection of blood occurred at baseline, at cycle 4 day 1, and at cycle 7 day 1. Produced via immunoSEQ multiplex PCR; TCRdb's table is partial and in-frame only. The sample lists 65,000 to 70,000 clones, 77% occurring once. The gene calls are TRBV5-4 and TRBJ2-6, with D perhaps TRBD1 (6 bases). The clonotype comes from an adult with an advanced solid tumor such as melanoma, head and neck, liver or kidney cancer. The sample here was CD4+ or CD8+ T cells sorted from blood, taken in a trial of the OX40 agonist ivuxolimab. The CDR3 nucleotides are TGTGCCAGCAGCCAGGACAGTGCATCTGGGGCCAACGTCCTGACTTTC. Translating gives CASSQDSASGANVLTF.